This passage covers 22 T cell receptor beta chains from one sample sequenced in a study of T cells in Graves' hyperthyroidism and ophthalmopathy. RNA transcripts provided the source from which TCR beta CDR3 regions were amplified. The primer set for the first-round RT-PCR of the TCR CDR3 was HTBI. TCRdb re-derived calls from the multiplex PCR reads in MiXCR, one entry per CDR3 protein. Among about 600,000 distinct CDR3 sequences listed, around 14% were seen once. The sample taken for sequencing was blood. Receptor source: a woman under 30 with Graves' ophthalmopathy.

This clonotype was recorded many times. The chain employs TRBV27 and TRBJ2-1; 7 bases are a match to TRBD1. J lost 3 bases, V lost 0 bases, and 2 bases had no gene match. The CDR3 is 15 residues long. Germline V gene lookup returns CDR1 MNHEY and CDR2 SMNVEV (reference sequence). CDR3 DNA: TGTGCCAGCAGTTTATCCTCAGGGGGCTACAATGAGCAGTTCTTC. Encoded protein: CASSLSSGGYNEQFF.

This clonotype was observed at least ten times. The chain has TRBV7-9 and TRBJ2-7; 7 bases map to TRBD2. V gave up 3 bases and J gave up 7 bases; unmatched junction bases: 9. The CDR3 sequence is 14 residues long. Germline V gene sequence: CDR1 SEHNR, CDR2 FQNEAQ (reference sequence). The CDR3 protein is CASSFTSRTSEQYF. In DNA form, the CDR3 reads TGTGCCAGCAGCTTCACGTCACGGACTAGTGAGCAGTACTTC.

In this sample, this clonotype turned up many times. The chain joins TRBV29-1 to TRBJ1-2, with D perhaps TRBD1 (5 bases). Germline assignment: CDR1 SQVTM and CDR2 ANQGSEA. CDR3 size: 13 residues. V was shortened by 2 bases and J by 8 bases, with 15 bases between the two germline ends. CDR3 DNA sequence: TGCAGCGTTGAACGGCGGCAGGGTAGGGGCTACACCTTC. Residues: CSVERRQGRGYTF.

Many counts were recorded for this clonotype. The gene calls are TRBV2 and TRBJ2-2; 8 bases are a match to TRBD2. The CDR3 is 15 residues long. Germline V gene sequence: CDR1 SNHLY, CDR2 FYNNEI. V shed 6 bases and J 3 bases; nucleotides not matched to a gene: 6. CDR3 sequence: CASRKPGLDTGELFF. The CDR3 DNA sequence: TGTGCCAGCAGGAAACCGGGACTAGACACCGGGGAGCTGTTTTTT. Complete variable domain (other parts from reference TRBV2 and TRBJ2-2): EPEVTQTPSHQVTQMGQEVILRCVPISNHLYFYWYRQILGQKVEFLVSFYNNEISEKSEIFDDQFSVERPDGSNFTLKIRSTKLEDSAMYFCASRKPGLDTGELFFGEGSRLTVL.

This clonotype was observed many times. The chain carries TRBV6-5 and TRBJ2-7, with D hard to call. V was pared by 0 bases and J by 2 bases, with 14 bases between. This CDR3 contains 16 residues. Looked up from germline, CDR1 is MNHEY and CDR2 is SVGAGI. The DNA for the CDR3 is TGTGCCAGCAGTTACTCGAATAGGGTGGCCGCCTACGAGCAGTACTTC. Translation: CASSYSNRVAAYEQYF.

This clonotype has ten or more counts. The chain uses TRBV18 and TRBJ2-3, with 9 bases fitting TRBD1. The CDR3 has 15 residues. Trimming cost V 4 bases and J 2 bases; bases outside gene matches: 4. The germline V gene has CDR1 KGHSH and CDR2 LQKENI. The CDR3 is CASSLGTGITDTQYF. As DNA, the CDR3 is TGTGCCAGCTCACTTGGGACAGGGATCACAGATACGCAGTATTTT.

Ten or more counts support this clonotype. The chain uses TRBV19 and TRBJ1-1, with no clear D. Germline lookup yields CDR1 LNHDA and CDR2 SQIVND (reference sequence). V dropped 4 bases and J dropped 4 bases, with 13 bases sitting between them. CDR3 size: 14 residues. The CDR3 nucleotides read TGTGCCAGTAGTAACGGCCCGCCGGGCACTGAAGCTTTCTTT. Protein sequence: CASSNGPPGTEAFF.

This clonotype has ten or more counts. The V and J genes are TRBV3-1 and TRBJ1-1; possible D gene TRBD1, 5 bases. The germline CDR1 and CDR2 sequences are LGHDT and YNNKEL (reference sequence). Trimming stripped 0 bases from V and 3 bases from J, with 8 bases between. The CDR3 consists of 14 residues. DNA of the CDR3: TGTGCCAGCAGCCAAGAGGGGGGGGACACTGAAGCTTTCTTT. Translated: CASSQEGGDTEAFF.

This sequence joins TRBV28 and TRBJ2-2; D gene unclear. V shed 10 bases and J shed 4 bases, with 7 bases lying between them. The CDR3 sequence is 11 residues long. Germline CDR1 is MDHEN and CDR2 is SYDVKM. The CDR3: CATHATGELFF. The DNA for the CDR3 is TGTGCCACCCATGCCACCGGGGAGCTGTTTTTT.

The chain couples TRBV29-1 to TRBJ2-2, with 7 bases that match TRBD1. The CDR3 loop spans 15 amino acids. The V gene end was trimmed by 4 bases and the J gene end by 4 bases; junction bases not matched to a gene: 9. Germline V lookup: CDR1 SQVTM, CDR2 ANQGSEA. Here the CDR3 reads CSVGTGTAFTGELFF. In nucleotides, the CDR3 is TGCAGCGTTGGAACCGGGACAGCCTTCACCGGGGAGCTGTTTTTT.

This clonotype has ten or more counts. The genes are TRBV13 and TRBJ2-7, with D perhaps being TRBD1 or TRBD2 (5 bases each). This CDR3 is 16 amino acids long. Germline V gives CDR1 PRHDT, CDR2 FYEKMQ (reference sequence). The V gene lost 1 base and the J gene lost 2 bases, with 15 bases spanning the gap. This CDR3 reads CASSLEGRDEPYEQYF. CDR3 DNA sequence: TGTGCCAGCAGCTTAGAAGGTCGGGACGAACCCTACGAGCAGTACTTC.

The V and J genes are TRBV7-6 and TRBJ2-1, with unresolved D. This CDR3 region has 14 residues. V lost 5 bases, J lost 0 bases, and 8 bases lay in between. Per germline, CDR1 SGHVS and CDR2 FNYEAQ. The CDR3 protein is CASSGWASYNEQFF. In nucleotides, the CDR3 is TGTGCCAGCAGCGGCTGGGCCTCCTACAATGAGCAGTTCTTC.

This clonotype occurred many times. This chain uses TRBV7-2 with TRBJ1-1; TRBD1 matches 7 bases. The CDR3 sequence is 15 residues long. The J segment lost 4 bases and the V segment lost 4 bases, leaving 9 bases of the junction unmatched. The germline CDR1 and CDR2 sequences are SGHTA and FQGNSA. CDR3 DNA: TGTGCCAGCAGCTACCCAGGGGGTTTCGGCACTGAAGCTTTCTTT. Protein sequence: CASSYPGGFGTEAFF.

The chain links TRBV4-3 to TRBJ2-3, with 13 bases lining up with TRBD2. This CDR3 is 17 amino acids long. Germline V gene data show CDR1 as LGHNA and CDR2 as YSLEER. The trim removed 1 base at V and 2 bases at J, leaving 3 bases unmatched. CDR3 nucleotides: TGCGCCAGCAGCCAAGTGGGACTAGCGGGAACCACAGATACGCAGTATTTT. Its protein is CASSQVGLAGTTDTQYF.

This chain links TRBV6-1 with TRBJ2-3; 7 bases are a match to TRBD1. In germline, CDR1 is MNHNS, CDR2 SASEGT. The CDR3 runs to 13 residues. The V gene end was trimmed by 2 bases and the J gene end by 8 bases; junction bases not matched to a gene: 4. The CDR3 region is CASSEPTGATQYF. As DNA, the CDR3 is TGTGCCAGCAGTGAACCCACAGGGGCTACGCAGTATTTT.

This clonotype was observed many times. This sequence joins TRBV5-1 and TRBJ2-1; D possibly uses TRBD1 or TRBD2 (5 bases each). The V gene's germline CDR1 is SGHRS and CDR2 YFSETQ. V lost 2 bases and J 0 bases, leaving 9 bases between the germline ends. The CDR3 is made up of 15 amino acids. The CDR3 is CASSLLGDSYNEQFF. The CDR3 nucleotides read TGCGCCAGCAGCTTACTAGGGGACTCCTACAATGAGCAGTTCTTC.

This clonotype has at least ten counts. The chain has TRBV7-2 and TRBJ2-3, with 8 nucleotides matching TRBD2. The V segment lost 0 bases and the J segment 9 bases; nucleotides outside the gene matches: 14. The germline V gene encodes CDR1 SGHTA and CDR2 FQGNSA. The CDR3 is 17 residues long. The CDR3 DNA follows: TGTGCCAGCAGCTTAGCCCTAACTAGCGGTCAGCGGGGGACGCAGTATTTT. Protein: CASSLALTSGQRGTQYF. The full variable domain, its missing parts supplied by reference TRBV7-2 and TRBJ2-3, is GAGVSQSPSNKVTEKGKDVELRCDPISGHTALYWYRQSLGQGLEFLIYFQGNSAPDKSGLPSDRFSAERTGGSVSTLTIQRTQQEDSAVYLCASSLALTSGQRGTQYFGPGTRLTVL.

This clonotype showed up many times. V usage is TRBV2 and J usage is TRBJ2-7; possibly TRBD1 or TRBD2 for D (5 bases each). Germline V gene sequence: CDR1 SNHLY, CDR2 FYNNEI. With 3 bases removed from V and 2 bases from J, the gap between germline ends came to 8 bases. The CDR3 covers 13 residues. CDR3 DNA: TGTGCCAGCAGTGAGGGGACCCCCTACGAGCAGTACTTC. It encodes CASSEGTPYEQYF.

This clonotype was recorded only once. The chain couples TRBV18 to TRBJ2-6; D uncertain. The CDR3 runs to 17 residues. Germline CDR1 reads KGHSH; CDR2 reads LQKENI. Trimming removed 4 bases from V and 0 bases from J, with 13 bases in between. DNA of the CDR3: TGTGCCAGCTCACTTTCCCGGATCGCCTCTGGGGCCAACGTCCTGACTTTC. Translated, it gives CASSLSRIASGANVLTF.

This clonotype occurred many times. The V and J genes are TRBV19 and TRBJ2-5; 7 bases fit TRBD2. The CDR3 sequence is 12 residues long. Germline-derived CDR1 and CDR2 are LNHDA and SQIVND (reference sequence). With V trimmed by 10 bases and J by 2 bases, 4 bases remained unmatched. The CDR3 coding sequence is TGTGCCACCGGCGGGAGTCAAGAGACCCAGTACTTC. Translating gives CATGGSQETQYF.

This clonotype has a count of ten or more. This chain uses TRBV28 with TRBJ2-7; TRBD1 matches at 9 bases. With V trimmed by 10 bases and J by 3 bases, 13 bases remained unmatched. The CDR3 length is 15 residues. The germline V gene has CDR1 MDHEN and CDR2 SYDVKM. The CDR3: CATRVVGTGYYEQYF. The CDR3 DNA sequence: TGTGCCACCCGGGTGGTCGGGACAGGGTACTACGAGCAGTACTTC.

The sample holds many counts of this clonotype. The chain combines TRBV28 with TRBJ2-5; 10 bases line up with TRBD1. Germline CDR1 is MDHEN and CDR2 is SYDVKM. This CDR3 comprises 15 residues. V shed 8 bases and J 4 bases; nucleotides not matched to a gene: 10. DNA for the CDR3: TGTGCCAGCTCACGACGGGACAGGGGTCGAGAGACCCAGTACTTC. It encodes CASSRRDRGRETQYF.